A single sample gave rise to the 21 T cell receptor beta chains below, sequenced in a study of blood T cells in healthy people across ages. For the second PCR, which ran for 7 to 11 cycles, a sample-barcoded 5' primer and a J-beta primer mix were used. TCRdb used MiXCR to reprocess the 5' RACE reads, holding one entry per CDR3 protein. The repertoire consists of 1.5 million or so distinct CDR3 sequences, with around two fifths occurring once and the leading ten covering 7% to 9%. The sample consisted of blood. These receptors all stem from a woman aged 18-29 years in good health.

The V gene is TRBV7-9, the J gene TRBJ1-2; 9 bases agree with TRBD1. Germline V lookup: CDR1 SEHNR, CDR2 FQNEAQ (reference sequence). J lost 2 bases, V lost 3 bases, and 4 bases had no gene match. The CDR3 loop spans 15 amino acids. CDR3 residues: CASSFEQGANYGYTF. The DNA for the CDR3 is TGTGCCAGCAGCTTTGAACAGGGGGCGAACTATGGCTACACCTTC.

In this sample, this clonotype turned up once. The chain recombines TRBV5-1 with TRBJ2-5, with D perhaps matching TRBD2 (6 bases). The CDR3 totals 14 residues. Germline CDR1 SGHRS, CDR2 YFSETQ. Trimming took 5 bases from V and 2 from J, leaving 13 bases between them. CDR3 region: CASRVEGPQETQYF. For the CDR3, the DNA is TGCGCCAGCAGAGTGGAGGGGCCTCAAGAGACCCAGTACTTC.

This clonotype came up a few times. CDR3 loop: CASRGVGTGRSNQPQHF. For the CDR3, the DNA is TGTGCCAGCAGAGGAGTTGGGACCGGTCGGAGCAATCAGCCCCAGCATTTT. V usage is TRBV2 and J usage is TRBJ1-5, with a tentative D call TRBD1 (5 bases). V was pared by 6 bases and J by 1 base, with 19 bases between. Germline CDR1 SNHLY, CDR2 FYNNEI. This CDR3 contains 17 residues.

The genes are TRBV27 and TRBJ2-7; 7 bases line up with TRBD2. V lost 2 bases to trimming and J lost 3 bases; unmatched junction nucleotides: 7. This CDR3 has 15 amino acids. The germline gives CDR1 MNHEY, CDR2 SMNVEV (reference sequence). This CDR3 reads CASSLLFGGGYEQYF. In DNA form, the CDR3 reads TGTGCCAGCAGTTTACTTTTTGGCGGGGGCTACGAGCAGTACTTC.

This clonotype occurred many times. The V gene is TRBV29-1, the J gene TRBJ2-3; 7 bases are shared with TRBD1. Looked up from germline, CDR1 is SQVTM and CDR2 is ANQGSEA. CDR3 length: 13 residues. V dropped 4 bases and J dropped 4; count of bases not matched to a gene: 5. The CDR3 bases are TGCAGCGTTGGCGACAGGGCACCAGATACGCAGTATTTT. Its translation: CSVGDRAPDTQYF.

CDR3 coding DNA: TGTGCCAGCAGCCAATCTGGGGGAGCCGAGCAGTACTTC. It specifies CASSQSGGAEQYF. The V call is TRBV3-1, the J call TRBJ2-7, with D perhaps being TRBD1 or TRBD2 (5 bases each). V was shortened by 2 bases and J by 6 bases, with 11 bases between the two germline ends. This CDR3 has 13 amino acids. The germline V gene has CDR1 LGHDT and CDR2 YNNKEL (reference sequence).

This clonotype occurred once. The chain uses TRBV20-1 and TRBJ1-5, with D tentatively TRBD1 (6 bases). Per the germline V gene, CDR1 is DFQATT and CDR2 is SNEGSKA (reference sequence). This CDR3 has 13 amino acids. The germline V and J ends were trimmed by 4 bases and 1 base, with 8 bases remaining between them. CDR3 sequence reads: CSATGHSNQPQHF. For the CDR3, the DNA is TGCAGTGCTACGGGACACAGCAATCAGCCCCAGCATTTT.

In its sample, this clonotype was seen a few times. The chain couples TRBV4-1 to TRBJ2-1; 13 nucleotides align to TRBD2. Trimming removed 1 base from V and 6 bases from J; junction bases left unmatched: 6. The CDR3 sequence is 17 residues long. Germline V gives CDR1 MGHRA, CDR2 YSYEKL. CDR3 DNA sequence: TGCGCCAGCAGCCAAGGCCGCGGACTAGCGGGAGTCAATGAGCAGTTCTTC. Encoded protein: CASSQGRGLAGVNEQFF.

There are a few counts of this clonotype. This chain uses TRBV21-1 with TRBJ2-1; the table's TRBD1 call for D was not verified on the DNA. TRBV21-1 is designated a pseudogene. There are 17 residues in the CDR3. The CDR3 DNA is TGTGCCAGCAGGACCCGGTACCGGGACAGGGGACACAATGAGCAGTTCTTC. It encodes CASRTRYRDRGHNEQFF.

This clonotype was counted a few times. This chain links TRBV20-1 with TRBJ2-3; 10 bases line up with TRBD2. The CDR3 contains 16 residues. Germline CDR1 reads DFQATT; CDR2 reads SNEGSKA (reference sequence). The J segment lost 0 bases and the V segment lost 0 bases, leaving 3 bases of the junction unmatched. The CDR3 reads CSARDPSGGSTDTQYF. CDR3 coding DNA: TGCAGTGCTAGAGATCCTAGCGGGGGTAGCACAGATACGCAGTATTTT.

A few counts support this clonotype. The chain couples TRBV20-1 to TRBJ2-5, with D possibly called TRBD1 or TRBD2 (5 bases each). This CDR3 contains 15 residues. CDR1 and CDR2 from the germline V gene are DFQATT and SNEGSKA (reference sequence). The V and J ends lost 1 base and 2 bases respectively, with 14 bases between them. The CDR3 reads CSARGAGTPQETQYF. In nucleotides, the CDR3 is TGCAGTGCTAGAGGAGCCGGGACGCCACAAGAGACCCAGTACTTC.

The chain has TRBV10-3 and TRBJ2-3; D gene unclear. The CDR3 has 15 residues. V was cut by 0 bases and J by 0 bases, with 7 bases left in between. Germline V lookup: CDR1 ENHRY, CDR2 SYGVKD. The CDR3 spells CAISESSLSTDTQYF. DNA of the CDR3: TGTGCCATCAGTGAGTCCTCCCTAAGCACAGATACGCAGTATTTT.

This clonotype was observed a few times. This rearrangement joins TRBV10-3 to TRBJ2-7; no reliable D call. V shed 8 bases and J shed 0 bases, with 8 bases lying between them. The CDR3 totals 12 residues. Germline loops: CDR1 ENHRY, CDR2 SYGVKD. In nucleotides, the CDR3 is TGTGCCATCGGTTACAGCTCCTACGAGCAGTACTTC. Translation gives CAIGYSSYEQYF.

This clonotype was seen at least ten times. CDR3 sequence reads: CASSLRDGYNSPLHF. The DNA of the CDR3 is TGTGCCAGCAGCTTAAGGGACGGATATAATTCACCCCTCCACTTT. The chain joins TRBV7-9 to TRBJ1-6; tentatively, D is TRBD1 (5 bases). The germline V and J ends were trimmed by 2 bases and 4 bases, with 9 bases remaining between them. This CDR3 is built from 15 residues. Germline lookup yields CDR1 SEHNR and CDR2 FQNEAQ (reference sequence).

This CDR3 is CAISESKRGFGEAFF. The CDR3 bases are TGTGCCATCAGTGAGTCGAAGAGGGGGTTCGGTGAAGCTTTCTTT. The J gene is TRBJ1-1, the V gene TRBV10-3; D perhaps matches TRBD1 (6 bases). CDR1 and CDR2 from the germline V gene are ENHRY and SYGVKD. This CDR3 comprises 15 residues. V was cut by 0 bases and J by 7 bases, with 15 bases left in between.

A word on this clonotype: Relative to the germline gene, one junction end is altered; a read error may explain this. V is TRBV13 and J is TRBJ2-1; TRBD2 matches 14 bases. The germline gives CDR1 PRHDT, CDR2 FYEKMQ (reference sequence). The CDR3 has 19 amino acids. The CDR3 reads CASTLVRGLAGGIDNEQFF. Here the CDR3 DNA reads TGTGCCAGCACCTTAGTCAGAGGACTAGCGGGGGGAATAGATAATGAGCAGTTCTTC.

In its sample, this clonotype was seen a few times. The chain links TRBV15 to TRBJ2-7; the D is unclear. The CDR3 extends over 15 amino acids. The germline gives CDR1 LNHNV, CDR2 YYDKDF (reference sequence). V was clipped by 1 base and J by 6 bases, with 16 bases between them. The CDR3 spells CATSRAPGSILEQYF. The CDR3 region has the DNA TGTGCCACCAGCAGAGCACCCGGCTCTATTCTCGAGCAGTACTTC.

This clonotype was seen a few times. J is TRBJ2-7 and V is TRBV28, with D hard to call. This CDR3 spans 13 amino acids. In germline, CDR1 is MDHEN, CDR2 SYDVKM. V lost 8 bases, J lost 3 bases, and 14 bases lay in between. CDR3 DNA: TGTGCCAGCTCGAGCCCTTCTTTCTACGAGCAGTACTTC. It is translated as CASSSPSFYEQYF.

The sample holds one count of this clonotype. CDR3: CASSPEGGEKLFF. The CDR3 nucleotides read TGTGCCAGCAGCCCTGAAGGGGGCGAAAAACTGTTTTTT. J is TRBJ1-4 and V is TRBV6-6, with 7 bases lining up with TRBD1. V shed 6 bases and J 8 bases; nucleotides not matched to a gene: 6. Germline V gene lookup returns CDR1 MNHNY and CDR2 SVGAGI (reference sequence). The CDR3 loop spans 13 amino acids.

The V gene is TRBV27, the J gene TRBJ2-4; D not certain. The J call is in doubt because the DNA end fits TRBJ2-7 better. Germline CDR1 MNHEY, CDR2 SMNVEV (reference sequence). This CDR3 is 13 amino acids long. CDR3 coding DNA: TGTGCCAGCAGTGTTCAGGATTCCTACGAGCAGTACTTC. This gives the protein CASSVQDSYEQYF.

In its sample, this clonotype was seen once. V usage is TRBV11-1 and J usage is TRBJ2-1, with D uncertain. Looked up from germline, CDR1 is SGHAT and CDR2 is FQDESV (reference sequence). Trimming removed 5 bases at V and 5 bases at J, with 25 bases between. This CDR3 is built from 18 residues. The CDR3 bases are TGTGCCAGCAGCCCCAGGATGGCCCCCGTCGACATTAACAATGAGCAGTTCTTC. Residues: CASSPRMAPVDINNEQFF.